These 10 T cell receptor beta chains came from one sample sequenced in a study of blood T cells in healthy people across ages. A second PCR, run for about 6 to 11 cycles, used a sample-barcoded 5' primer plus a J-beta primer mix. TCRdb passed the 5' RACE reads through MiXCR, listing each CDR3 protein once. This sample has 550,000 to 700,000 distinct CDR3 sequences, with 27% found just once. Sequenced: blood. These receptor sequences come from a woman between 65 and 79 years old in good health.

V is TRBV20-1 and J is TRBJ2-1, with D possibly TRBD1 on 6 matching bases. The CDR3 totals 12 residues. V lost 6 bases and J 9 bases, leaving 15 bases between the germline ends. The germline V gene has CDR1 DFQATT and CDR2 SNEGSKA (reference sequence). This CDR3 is CSAQGLRGEQFF. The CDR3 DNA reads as TGCAGTGCCCAGGGGCTACGGGGTGAGCAGTTCTTC.

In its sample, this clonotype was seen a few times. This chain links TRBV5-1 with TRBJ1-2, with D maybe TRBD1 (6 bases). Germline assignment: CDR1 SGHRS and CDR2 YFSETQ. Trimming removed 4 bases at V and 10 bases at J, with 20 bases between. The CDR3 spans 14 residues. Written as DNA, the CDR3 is TGCGCCAGCAGCCTCGACAGGTTTGGTGATACCTACACCTTC. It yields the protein CASSLDRFGDTYTF.

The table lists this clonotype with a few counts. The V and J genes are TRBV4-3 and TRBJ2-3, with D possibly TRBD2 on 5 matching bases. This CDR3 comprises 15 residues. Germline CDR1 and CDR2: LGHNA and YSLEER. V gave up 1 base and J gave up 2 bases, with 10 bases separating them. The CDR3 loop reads CASSQGPGNTDTQYF. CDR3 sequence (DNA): TGCGCCAGCAGCCAAGGGCCGGGAAACACAGATACGCAGTATTTT.

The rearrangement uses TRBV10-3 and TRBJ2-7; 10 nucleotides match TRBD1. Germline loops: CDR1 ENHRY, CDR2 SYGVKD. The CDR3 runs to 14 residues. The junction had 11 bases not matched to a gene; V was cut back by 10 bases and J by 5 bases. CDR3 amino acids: CANTKGQGSNEQYF. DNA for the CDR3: TGTGCCAACACAAAGGGACAGGGGAGTAACGAGCAGTACTTC.

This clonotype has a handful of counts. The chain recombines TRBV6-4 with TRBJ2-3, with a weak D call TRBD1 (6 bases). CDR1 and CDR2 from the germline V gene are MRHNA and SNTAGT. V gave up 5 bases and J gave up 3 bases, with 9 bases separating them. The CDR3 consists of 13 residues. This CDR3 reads CASSITGTDTQYF. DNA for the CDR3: TGTGCCAGCAGTATCACAGGGACAGATACGCAGTATTTT.

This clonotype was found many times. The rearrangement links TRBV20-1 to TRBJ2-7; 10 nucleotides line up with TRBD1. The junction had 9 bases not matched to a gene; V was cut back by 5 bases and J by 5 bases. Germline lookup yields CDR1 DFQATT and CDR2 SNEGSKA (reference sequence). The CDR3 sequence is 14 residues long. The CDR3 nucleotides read TGCAGTGCTCGGCGGACCGGACAGGGGGACGAGCAGTACTTC. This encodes CSARRTGQGDEQYF.

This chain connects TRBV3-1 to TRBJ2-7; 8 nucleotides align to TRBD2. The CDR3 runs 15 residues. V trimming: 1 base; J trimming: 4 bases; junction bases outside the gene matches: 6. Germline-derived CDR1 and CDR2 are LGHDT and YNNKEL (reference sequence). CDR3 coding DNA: TGTGCCAGCAGCCAAGCCGGGGGGGCCCGATACGAGCAGTACTTC. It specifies CASSQAGGARYEQYF.

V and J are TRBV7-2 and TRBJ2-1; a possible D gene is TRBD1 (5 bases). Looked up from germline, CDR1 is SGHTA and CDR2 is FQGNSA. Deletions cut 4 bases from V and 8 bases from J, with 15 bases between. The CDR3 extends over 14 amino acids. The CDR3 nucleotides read TGTGCCAGCAGCTCGCAGGGTGCTTTACATGAGCAGTTCTTC. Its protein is CASSSQGALHEQFF.

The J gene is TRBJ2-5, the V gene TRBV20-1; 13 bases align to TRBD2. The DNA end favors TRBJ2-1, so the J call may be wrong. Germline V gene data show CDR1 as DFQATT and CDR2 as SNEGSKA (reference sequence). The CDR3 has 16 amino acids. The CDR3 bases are TGCAGTGCGACTAGACTAGCGGGGGGTGATCGCAATGAGCAGTTCTTC. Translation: CSATRLAGGDRNEQFF.

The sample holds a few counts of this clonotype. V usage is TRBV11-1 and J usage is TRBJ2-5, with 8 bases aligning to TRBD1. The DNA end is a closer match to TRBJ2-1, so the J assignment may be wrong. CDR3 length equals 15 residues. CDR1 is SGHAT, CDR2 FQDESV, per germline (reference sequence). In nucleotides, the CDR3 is TGTGCCAGCAGCTTAAGGACAGGGAATGGAAATGAGCAGTTCTTC. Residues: CASSLRTGNGNEQFF.